What follows is one T cell receptor beta chain and its context. Its antigen is not identified. This specimen comes from a study of vaccination and CD4 T cells after COVID-19. General study results and limits: Apart from involving relatively few convalescent patients, the work omitted early post-infection timepoints. The authors identified 304 of 307 vaccine-specific clones in convalescent patients as spike mono-reactive.

The CDR3 loop spans 14 amino acids. Germline V gene lookup returns CDR1 SGHRS and CDR2 YFSETQ. Trimming shortened V by 6 bases and J by 1 base, and 13 bases separated the two germline ends. CD4+ T cells that had been cultured provided DNA sequenced with the Oncomine TCR Beta short-read assay. After culture, CD4+ T cells served as the source for genomic DNA extraction. TCRdb redid the calling of the PCR reads with MiXCR, one entry per CDR3 protein. Counted here are just over 20,000 distinct CDR3 sequences, 70% occurring once; the ten biggest clones make up roughly 8.7%. Treatment given: roughly 10-day PBMC culture with coronavirus spike peptide pools or control peptides (ViraFEST assay).

The sample taken for sequencing was CD4+ T cells from blood, cultured in vitro. The rearrangement uses TRBV5-1 and TRBJ1-1; D might be TRBD1 (6 bases). The clonotype originates from a human donor who had recovered from COVID-19. This chain's CDR3 is CASTRKGGNTEAFF. CDR3 DNA: TGCGCCAGCACCCGCAAGGGGGGGAACACTGAAGCTTTCTTT.